Sequencing of this T cell receptor beta chain was carried out in a study of blood T cell repertoires in COVID-19. The CDR3 length is 14 residues. V dropped 6 bases and J dropped 8; count of bases not matched to a gene: 9. From germline, CDR1 is MNHEY and CDR2 SVGAGI. TCRdb keeps only in-frame clones here, not all; method: immunoSEQ multiplex PCR. The sample carries hundreds of thousands of clones, 88% recorded once. Seattle-derived patients entered the study during active infection and were followed longitudinally. The chain employs TRBV6-5 and TRBJ2-1; 8 bases are shared with TRBD2. The clonotype originates from a woman aged 70-85 years with COVID-19, enrolled during active disease. The sequenced sample consisted of peripheral blood. In DNA, the CDR3 is TGTGCCAGCAGGCGGGGGGCACTAGGAGATGAGCAGTTCTTC. Amino acid sequence: CASRRGALGDEQFF.